One T cell receptor (beta chain) is described in this entry. V was trimmed by 5 bases and J by 7 bases, leaving 18 bases between them. The germline V gene has CDR1 MDHEN and CDR2 SYDVKM. The CDR3 runs to 15 residues. These data are taken from a study of blood T cell repertoires in COVID-19. On the study more broadly: The United States, Italy and Spain supplied acute and convalescent COVID-19 samples. PBMCs, B-cell-depleted T cells, or T cells were the source of the cDNA or gDNA that made up the material.

This table comes from immunoSEQ multiplex PCR, and its TCRdb copy is limited to in-frame clones, with some not included. The sample has 180,000 or so clones; around nine tenths are singletons. Source material: peripheral blood. The chain links TRBV28 to TRBJ2-1; maybe TRBD2 (6 bases). The source is a man aged 35-49 years with acute or convalescent COVID-19. The CDR3 loop reads CASSRGQEGRNEQFF. CDR3 DNA sequence: TGTGCCAGCAGTAGGGGCCAGGAGGGGCGAAATGAGCAGTTCTTC.